The 22 T cell receptor beta chains below were found in one sample sequenced in a study of human T cells and chemical hapten exposure. The time point: patch test 2, 6 weeks after DPC sensitization. Treatment reported: therapeutic diphenylcyclopropenone sensitization with weekly scalp DPC. One entry per CDR3 protein results from TCRdb running MiXCR on the RACE reads. The sample records fewer than 85,000 distinct CDR3 sequences, roughly 10% being singletons. The starting material was whole blood, obtained in connection with sensitization to the hapten diphenylcyclopropenone (DPC). These receptors all come from a woman younger than 45 with alopecia areata. Some clones in this sample may be carry-over from other donors' samples.

This clonotype has ten or more counts. This chain joins TRBV20-1 and TRBJ1-1; 8 bases map to TRBD1. The germline CDR1 and CDR2 sequences are DFQATT and SNEGSKA (reference sequence). The trim removed 2 bases at V and 4 bases at J, leaving 6 bases unmatched. The CDR3 covers 14 residues. The CDR3: CSARLDRVITEAFF. The CDR3 region has the DNA TGCAGTGCTAGATTGGACAGGGTAATCACTGAAGCTTTCTTT.

This clonotype was detected a few times. DNA for the CDR3: TGTGCCAGCAGCTTGACAGGGGGCCTCTACAATGAGCAGTTCTTC. It codes for CASSLTGGLYNEQFF. The chain links TRBV11-1 to TRBJ2-1; 10 bases fit TRBD1. The J segment lost 3 bases and the V segment lost 3 bases, leaving 2 bases of the junction unmatched. Germline V gene sequence: CDR1 SGHAT, CDR2 FQDESV (reference sequence). The CDR3 is 15 residues long.

At least ten counts were recorded for this clonotype. This chain joins TRBV29-1 and TRBJ2-3; perhaps TRBD2 as D (6 bases). CDR3 length: 15 residues. Germline V CDR1 and CDR2: SQVTM, ANQGSEA. Trimming left V 5 bases short and J 1 base short, with 16 bases between. The CDR3 loop is CSVRRDGGGTDTQYF. The CDR3 DNA is TGCAGCGTTCGGCGGGACGGGGGTGGCACAGATACGCAGTATTTT.

This clonotype was recorded many times. The CDR3 region has the DNA TGTGCCAGCAGCTCACAAAGATACAGGGGCACTGAAGCTTTCTTT. This encodes CASSSQRYRGTEAFF. The chain is built from TRBV11-2 and TRBJ1-1; 7 nucleotides agree with TRBD1. V was pared by 4 bases and J by 4 bases, with 9 bases of the junction left unmatched. CDR3 length: 15 amino acids. The germline V gene has CDR1 SGHAT and CDR2 FQNNGV.

This clonotype was observed at least ten times. This chain uses TRBV10-3 with TRBJ1-5; 7 nucleotides agree with TRBD1. CDR3 length: 14 residues. Germline CDR1 reads ENHRY; CDR2 reads SYGVKD. Trimming removed 6 bases from V and 3 bases from J; junction bases left unmatched: 5. CDR3 DNA sequence: TGTGCCATCAGGAGACAGGGTGACAATCAGCCCCAGCATTTT. Its protein is CAIRRQGDNQPQHF.

This rearrangement joins TRBV20-1 to TRBJ2-3, with a tentative D call TRBD2 (6 bases). The V and J ends lost 0 bases and 1 base respectively, with 14 bases between them. Germline V gene data show CDR1 as DFQATT and CDR2 as SNEGSKA (reference sequence). There are 16 residues in the CDR3. CDR3 DNA sequence: TGCAGTGCTAGAGATTGGGGGGAGAGAGGCACAGATACGCAGTATTTT. Translation gives CSARDWGERGTDTQYF.

V gene TRBV4-3 combines with J gene TRBJ2-1; the D gene is possibly TRBD1 (6 bases). The V end lost 0 bases, the J end lost 3 bases, and 9 bases lay between the germline ends. Germline V gene lookup returns CDR1 LGHNA and CDR2 YSLEER. This CDR3 contains 15 residues. In DNA, the CDR3 is TGCGCCAGCAGCCAAGATCAGGACAGCTACAATGAGCAGTTCTTC. This codes for CASSQDQDSYNEQFF.

The chain carries TRBV28 and TRBJ1-2; the D gene is possibly TRBD1 (6 bases). CDR1 is MDHEN and CDR2 is SYDVKM in the germline V gene. With 1 base removed from V and 4 bases from J, the gap between germline ends came to 10 bases. The CDR3 has 14 amino acids. CDR3 nucleotides: TGTGCCAGCAGTTTATTGGGGGCGAGCTATGGCTACACCTTC. Amino acid sequence: CASSLLGASYGYTF.

The V gene is TRBV4-3, the J gene TRBJ2-1, with a weak D call TRBD1 (6 bases). V lost 0 bases to trimming and J lost 6 bases, with 12 bases between them. Germline-derived CDR1 and CDR2 are LGHNA and YSLEER. CDR3 length: 15 amino acids. CDR3 nucleotides: TGCGCCAGCAGCCAAGATAGGGGGATCGGCAATGAGCAGTTCTTC. Its protein product is CASSQDRGIGNEQFF.

This clonotype was detected only a few times. The chain uses TRBV9 and TRBJ2-3; possibly TRBD2 for D (5 bases). From germline, CDR1 is SGDLS and CDR2 YYNGEE. V was trimmed by 1 base and J by 0 bases, leaving 12 bases between them. This CDR3 region has 16 residues. The DNA of the CDR3 is TGTGCCAGCAGCGTAAGTCCCCGGGGTAGCACAGATACGCAGTATTTT. This encodes CASSVSPRGSTDTQYF.

This clonotype was picked up many times. V usage is TRBV5-1 and J usage is TRBJ1-5; D gene unclear. From germline, CDR1 is SGHRS and CDR2 YFSETQ. This CDR3 comprises 15 residues. V lost 6 bases to trimming and J lost 4 bases, with 17 bases between them. Written as DNA, the CDR3 is TGCGCCAGCACCCCGGACGGTGTCGGTAATCAGCCCCAGCATTTT. It is translated as CASTPDGVGNQPQHF.

This clonotype came up many times. V and J are TRBV3-1 and TRBJ1-2; the D is unclear. Germline V gene sequence: CDR1 LGHDT, CDR2 YNNKEL (reference sequence). The CDR3 is made up of 14 amino acids. V dropped 0 bases and J dropped 7 bases, with 12 bases sitting between them. CDR3 DNA: TGTGCCAGCAGCCAAGATCTTCAGGCTGGTGGCTACACCTTC. Translation: CASSQDLQAGGYTF.

The rearrangement joins TRBV7-9 to TRBJ1-2; 8 bases line up with TRBD1. The CDR3 spans 15 residues. The V gene's germline CDR1 is SEHNR and CDR2 FQNEAQ (reference sequence). With V trimmed by 4 bases and J by 4 bases, 8 bases remained unmatched. CDR3 bases: TGTGCCAGCAGCTCGGCGACAGGGGCCCCCTATGGCTACACCTTC. Protein product: CASSSATGAPYGYTF.

The gene calls are TRBV6-1 and TRBJ2-5, with D uncertain. V lost 5 bases and J lost 5, with 21 bases in between. The germline V gene has CDR1 MNHNS and CDR2 SASEGT. The CDR3 consists of 16 residues. Here the CDR3 reads CASSHLSLRVGETQYF. The CDR3 bases are TGTGCCAGCAGTCACCTCTCGCTCCGCGTAGGCGAGACCCAGTACTTC.

This clonotype was seen repeatedly, ten times or more. The V gene is TRBV12-3 or TRBV12-4, the J gene TRBJ1-1; D is uncertain. V was cut by 7 bases and J by 0 bases, with 9 bases left in between. CDR3 size: 13 residues. The CDR3 loop reads CASTVQLNTEAFF. The CDR3 DNA sequence: TGTGCCAGCACCGTACAACTGAACACTGAAGCTTTCTTT.

This clonotype turned up a few times. This sequence joins TRBV7-2 and TRBJ2-2; no firm D call. CDR1 is SGHTA and CDR2 is FQGNSA in the germline V gene. V was clipped by 1 base and J by 4 bases, with 4 bases between them. The CDR3 is 13 amino acids. The CDR3 is CASSLEGTGELFF. DNA of the CDR3: TGTGCCAGCAGCTTAGAGGGCACCGGGGAGCTGTTTTTT.

Notes on this clonotype: A read error is possible here, since a much larger clone lies one base away. V usage is TRBV28 and J usage is TRBJ2-7; 8 nucleotides align to TRBD1. The CDR3 is 13 amino acids. Germline assignment: CDR1 MDHEN and CDR2 SYDVKM. With V trimmed by 5 bases and J by 6 bases, 6 bases remained unmatched. CDR3 sequence: CASSAGTGCEQYF. The CDR3 nucleotides are TGTGCCAGCAGTGCCGGGACAGGTTGCGAGCAGTACTTC.

This clonotype has more than one count but fewer than ten. The chain recombines TRBV29-1 with TRBJ2-7; TRBD1 agrees at 7 bases. This CDR3 spans 13 amino acids. V lost 0 bases and J lost 7; bases outside the gene matches: 6. Germline CDR1 is SQVTM and CDR2 is ANQGSEA. The CDR3 is CSVEERGLREQYF. CDR3 in DNA: TGCAGCGTTGAAGAAAGGGGGCTTAGGGAGCAGTACTTC.

This sequence joins TRBV11-2 and TRBJ2-5, with D unresolved. Deletions cut 4 bases from V and 5 bases from J, with 23 bases between. Per germline, CDR1 SGHAT and CDR2 FQNNGV. CDR3 size: 17 residues. The CDR3 here is CASSSLDQARPRETQYF. CDR3 nucleotide sequence: TGTGCCAGCAGCTCCTTGGATCAGGCGAGGCCAAGGGAGACCCAGTACTTC.

This clonotype was seen repeatedly, ten times or more. This chain links TRBV15 with TRBJ2-1, with D maybe TRBD2 (5 bases). Germline-derived CDR1 and CDR2 are LNHNV and YYDKDF (reference sequence). The CDR3 has 14 amino acids. Trimming removed 0 bases at V and 3 bases at J, with 6 bases between. The CDR3 DNA is TGTGCCACCAGCAGAGATACTAGCTACAATGAGCAGTTCTTC. Protein sequence: CATSRDTSYNEQFF.

In its sample, this clonotype was seen many times. V and J are TRBV10-2 and TRBJ2-7; D is unclear. The V end lost 5 bases, the J end lost 2 bases, and 10 bases lay between the germline ends. The CDR3 runs 13 residues. Germline V CDR1 and CDR2: WSHSY, SAAADI. Here the CDR3 DNA reads TGCGCCAGCAGTCCTAGACATACCTACGAGCAGTACTTC. Residues: CASSPRHTYEQYF.

In this sample, this clonotype turned up a few times. The chain links TRBV20-1 to TRBJ2-2; D remains ambiguous. Germline CDR1 DFQATT, CDR2 SNEGSKA (reference sequence). V was shortened by 6 bases and J by 2 bases, with 7 bases between the two germline ends. There are 12 residues in the CDR3. CDR3 DNA: TGCAGTGCCCCCGGCAACACCGGGGAGCTGTTTTTT. Protein sequence: CSAPGNTGELFF.